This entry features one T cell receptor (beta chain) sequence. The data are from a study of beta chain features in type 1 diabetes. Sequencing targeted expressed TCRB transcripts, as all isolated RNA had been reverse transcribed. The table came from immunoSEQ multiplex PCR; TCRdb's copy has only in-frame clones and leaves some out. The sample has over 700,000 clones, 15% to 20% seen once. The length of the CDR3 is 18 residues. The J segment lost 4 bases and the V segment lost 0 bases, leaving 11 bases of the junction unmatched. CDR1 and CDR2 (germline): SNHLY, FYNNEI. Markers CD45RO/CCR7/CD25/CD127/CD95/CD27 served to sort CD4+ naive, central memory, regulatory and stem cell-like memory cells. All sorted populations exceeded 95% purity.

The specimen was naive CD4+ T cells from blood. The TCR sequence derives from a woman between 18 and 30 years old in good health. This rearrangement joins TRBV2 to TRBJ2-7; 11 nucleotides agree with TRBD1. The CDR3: CASSEAVIPGQGDYEQYF. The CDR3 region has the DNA TGTGCCAGCAGTGAAGCCGTAATACCGGGACAGGGGGATTACGAGCAGTACTTC.